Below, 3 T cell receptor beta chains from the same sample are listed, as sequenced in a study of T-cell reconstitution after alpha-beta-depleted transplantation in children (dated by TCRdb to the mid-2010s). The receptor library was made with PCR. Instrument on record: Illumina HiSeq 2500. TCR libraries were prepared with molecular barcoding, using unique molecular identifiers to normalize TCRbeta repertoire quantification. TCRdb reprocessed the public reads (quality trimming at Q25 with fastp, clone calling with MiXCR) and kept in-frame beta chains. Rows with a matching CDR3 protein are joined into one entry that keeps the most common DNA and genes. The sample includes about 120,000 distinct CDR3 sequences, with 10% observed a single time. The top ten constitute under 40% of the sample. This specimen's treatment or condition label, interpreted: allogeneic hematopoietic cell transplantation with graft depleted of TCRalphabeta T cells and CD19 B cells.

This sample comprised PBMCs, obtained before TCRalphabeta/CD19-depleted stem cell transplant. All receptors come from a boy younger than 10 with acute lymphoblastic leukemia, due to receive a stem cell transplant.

CDR3 DNA sequence: TGTGCCAGCATGGAGACAGGGGACACCGGGGAGCTGTTTTTT. Translating gives CASMETGDTGELFF. The chain has TRBV6-1 and TRBJ2-2; the match to TRBD1 covers 8 bases. V was pared by 7 bases and J by 3 bases, with 4 bases of the junction left unmatched. CDR1 and CDR2 (germline): MNHNS, SASEGT. The CDR3 runs 14 residues.

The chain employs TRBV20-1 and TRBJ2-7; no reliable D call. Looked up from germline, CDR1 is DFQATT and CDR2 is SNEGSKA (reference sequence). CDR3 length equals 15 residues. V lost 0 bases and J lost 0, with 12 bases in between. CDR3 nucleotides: TGCAGTGCTAGAGATCTTATAGCAGGCTCCTACGAGCAGTACTTC. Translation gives CSARDLIAGSYEQYF.

In DNA form, the CDR3 reads TGTGCCAGCAGCCAAGGGACTCGCGTGTTCGACACCGGGGAGCTGTTTTTT. Translation gives CASSQGTRVFDTGELFF. The chain uses TRBV3-1 and TRBJ2-2; D may be TRBD2 (5 bases). V shed 1 base and J shed 3 bases, with 15 bases lying between them. Germline assignment: CDR1 LGHDT and CDR2 YNNKEL (reference sequence). This CDR3 contains 17 residues.